This TCR beta chain comes out of a study of T cell repertoires in cytomegalovirus infection. Study at large: CMV epitopes, recently identified HLA-C-restricted and well-studied HLA-B-restricted, were used.

CDR1 is MGHRA, CDR2 YSYEKL, per germline. The CDR3 is 16 residues long. Trimming pared 0 bases from V and 5 bases from J, leaving 16 bases between. TCRdb processed the reads anew with MiXCR; each CDR3 protein has one entry. The table has approximately 990,000 distinct CDR3 sequences, approximately 32% seen once. General study results and limits: Summed public TCR beta family frequency identified CMV carriers bearing the relevant HLA.

With regard to this clonotype: Antigen specificity is unknown.

The chain recombines TRBV4-1 with TRBJ1-1; D remains unclear. This receptor was identified in a human donor in good health (CMV status not recorded). Some clones in this sample may be carry-over from other donors' samples. Sequenced here: cultured CD8+ T cells from PBMCs, sampled from culture after CMV antigen stimulation. CDR3 nucleotides: TGCGCCAGCAGCCAAGAAGATCTTCCGCTGGGAACTGAAGCTTTCTTT. Its protein product is CASSQEDLPLGTEAFF.